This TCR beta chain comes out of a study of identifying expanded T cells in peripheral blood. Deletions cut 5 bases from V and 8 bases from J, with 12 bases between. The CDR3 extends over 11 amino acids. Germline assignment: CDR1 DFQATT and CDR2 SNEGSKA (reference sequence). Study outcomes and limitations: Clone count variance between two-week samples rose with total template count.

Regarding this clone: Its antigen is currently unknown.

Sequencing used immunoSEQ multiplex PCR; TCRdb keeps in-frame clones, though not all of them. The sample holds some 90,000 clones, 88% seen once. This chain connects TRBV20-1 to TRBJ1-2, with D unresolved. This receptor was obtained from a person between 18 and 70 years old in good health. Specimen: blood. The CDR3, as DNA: TGCAGTGCTCTCGGTCGGGAGGGCTACACCTTC. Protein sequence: CSALGREGYTF.